The rows below give T cell receptor beta chains drawn from one sample of a study of OX40 agonist ivuxolimab in advanced cancers. Sequencing was performed with immunoSEQ multiplex PCR; in TCRdb, only in-frame clones are kept and a portion is missing. Among 90,000 to 100,000 clones listed, roughly 84% were seen once. Sequencing used CD4+ or CD8+ T cells sorted from blood, obtained in a trial of the OX40 agonist ivuxolimab. Source of these receptors: an adult with an advanced solid tumor such as melanoma, head and neck, liver or kidney cancer. CDR3s include the opening cysteine and the closing phenylalanine or tryptophan. D genes are given only for firm matches.

V gene	D gene	J gene	CDR3 protein	CDR3 DNA
TRBV4-1	-	TRBJ2-5	CASSQTRMETQYF	TGCGCCAGCAGCCAAACGCGCATGGAGACCCAGTACTTC
TRBV6-5	TRBD2	TRBJ2-7	CASSYSSGVSSYEQYF	TGTGCCAGCAGTTACTCGAGCGGGGTGAGCTCCTACGAGCAGTACTTC
TRBV5-1	-	TRBJ2-7	CASSLVRSYEQYF	TGCGCCAGCAGCTTGGTCAGGTCCTACGAGCAGTACTTC
TRBV4-3	-	TRBJ2-1	CASSQDILTGVEQFF	TGCGCCAGCAGCCAAGATATCTTAACGGGCGTTGAGCAGTTCTTC
TRBV9	-	TRBJ2-2	CASRGFDGELFF	TGTGCCAGCAGGGGCTTTGACGGGGAGCTGTTTTTT
TRBV11-2	-	TRBJ2-7	CASSHPQGAYEQYF	TGTGCCAGCAGCCATCCCCAGGGAGCCTACGAGCAGTACTTC
TRBV5-4	TRBD2	TRBJ2-5	CASSSSGRTETQYF	TGTGCCAGCAGTTCTAGCGGGAGGACGGAGACCCAGTACTTC
TRBV4-3	-	TRBJ1-5	CASSQDEGNQPQHF	TGCGCCAGCAGCCAAGATGAGGGTAACCAGCCCCAGCATTTT
TRBV7-9	-	TRBJ2-7	CASSLGWGEEQYF	TGTGCCAGCAGCTTAGGATGGGGCGAGGAGCAGTACTTC
TRBV2	-	TRBJ2-3	CASSDQGMTDTQYF	TGTGCCAGCAGTGATCAGGGGATGACAGATACGCAGTATTTT
TRBV4-3	-	TRBJ2-6	CASSTGPGANVLTF	TGCGCCAGCAGTACAGGCCCTGGGGCCAACGTCCTGACTTTC
TRBV7-9	-	TRBJ1-1	CASSLLDRPSGTEAFF	TGTGCCAGCAGCTTATTGGACCGACCCTCAGGCACTGAAGCTTTCTTT
TRBV4-1	TRBD1	TRBJ1-4	CASRRGRGRIDNEKLFF	TGCGCCAGCAGGAGGGGAAGGGGGCGCATCGATAATGAAAAACTGTTTTTT
TRBV30	-	TRBJ1-1	CAWRRTGNTEAFF	TGTGCCTGGAGGAGGACGGGGAACACTGAAGCTTTCTTT
TRBV11-3	TRBD1	TRBJ2-7	CASSPRQGAMPEQYF	TGTGCCAGCAGCCCGAGACAGGGGGCTATGCCCGAGCAGTACTTC
TRBV7-8	-	TRBJ2-6	CASKEYGANVLTF	TGTGCCAGCAAGGAGTATGGGGCCAACGTCCTGACTTTC
TRBV11-3	-	TRBJ2-1	CASSLGASSYNEQFF	TGTGCCAGCAGCTTAGGGGCCAGCTCCTACAATGAGCAGTTCTTC
TRBV2	-	TRBJ1-1	CASRTDSLNTEAFF	TGTGCCAGCAGAACCGACAGCCTGAACACTGAAGCTTTCTTT
TRBV7-3	TRBD2	TRBJ2-1	CASSSGTSGSLDEQFF	TGTGCCAGCAGCTCAGGGACTAGCGGGAGTCTCGATGAGCAGTTCTTC
TRBV5-1	-	TRBJ1-1	CASSNGEMNTEAFF	TGCGCCAGCTCCAACGGGGAAATGAACACTGAAGCTTTCTTT
TRBV5-1	-	TRBJ2-2	CASSLAGGRTGELFF	TGCGCCAGCAGCTTGGCTGGGGGCAGGACCGGGGAGCTGTTTTTT
TRBV27	-	TRBJ2-1	CASSFGSSSSYNEQFF	TGTGCCAGCAGTTTCGGGAGCTCGAGCTCCTACAATGAGCAGTTCTTC